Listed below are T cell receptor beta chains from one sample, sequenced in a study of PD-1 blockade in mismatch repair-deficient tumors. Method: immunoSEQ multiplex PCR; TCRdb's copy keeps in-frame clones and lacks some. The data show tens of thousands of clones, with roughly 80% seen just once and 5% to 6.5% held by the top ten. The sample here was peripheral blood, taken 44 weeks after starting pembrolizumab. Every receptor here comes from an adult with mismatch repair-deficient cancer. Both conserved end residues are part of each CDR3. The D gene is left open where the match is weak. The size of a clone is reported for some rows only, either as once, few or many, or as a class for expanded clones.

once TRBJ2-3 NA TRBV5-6 TGTGCCAGCAGCTTGTATAAGGAAGTCGGGTCTTTCACAGATACGCAGTATTTT CASSLYKEVGSFTDTQYF
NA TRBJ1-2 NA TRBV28 TGTGCCAGCAGTTGGCGTTCCTATGGCTACACCTTC CASSWRSYGYTF
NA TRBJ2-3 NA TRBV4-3 TGCGCCAGCAGCCAAGTGAGGGCCGCAGATACGCAGTATTTT CASSQVRAADTQYF
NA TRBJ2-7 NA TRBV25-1 TGTGCCAGCAGTGTGGTTGGAGAGTTCGGCGAGCAGTACTTC CASSVVGEFGEQYF
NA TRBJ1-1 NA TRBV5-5 TGTGCCAGCAGCTTGCTTGTGACAGCTAACACTGAAGCTTTCTTT CASSLLVTANTEAFF
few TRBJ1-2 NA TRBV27 TGTGCCAGCAGTTTTATAGGGGCTAACTATGGCTACACCTTC CASSFIGANYGYTF
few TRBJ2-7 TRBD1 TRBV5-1 TGCGCCAGCAGCTTGGAGTCGGACAGGGGACACGAGCAGTACTTC CASSLESDRGHEQYF
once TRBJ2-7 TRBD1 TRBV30 TGTGCCTGGAGTTTTTCGACAGGGGTTAGTTCCGAGCAGTACTTC CAWSFSTGVSSEQYF
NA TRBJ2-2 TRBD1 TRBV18 TGTGCCAGCTCACCGTCGTCCGACAGGGAAACCGGGGAGCTGTTTTTT CASSPSSDRETGELFF
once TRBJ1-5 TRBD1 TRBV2 TGTGCCAGCACCCCGACAGGGGGCAATCAGCCCCAGCATTTT CASTPTGGNQPQHF
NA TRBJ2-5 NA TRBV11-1 TGTGCCAGCAGCTTAGGGCAGGCCCTAACCCAAGAGACCCAGTACTTC CASSLGQALTQETQYF
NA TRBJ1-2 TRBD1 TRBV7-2 TGTGCCAGCAGCCGGACAGGGAGAAACTATGGCTACACCTTC CASSRTGRNYGYTF
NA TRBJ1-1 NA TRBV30 TGTGCCTGGAGTGTAGAGGGCAGGGAAGCTTTCTTT CAWSVEGREAFF
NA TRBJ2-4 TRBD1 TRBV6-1 TGTGCCAGCGGTGGACAGGGGGCAGTCGGGGCCAAAAACATTCAGTACTTC CASGGQGAVGAKNIQYF
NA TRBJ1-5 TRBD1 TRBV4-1 TGCGCCAGCAGCCAAGGGGGACAGGGCGCCGGTTTCGAACCCCAGCATTTT CASSQGGQGAGFEPQHF
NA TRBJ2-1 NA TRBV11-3 TGTGCCAGCAGCACGCCCTCCCAGCCCAAGGAGCAGTTCTTC CASSTPSQPKEQFF
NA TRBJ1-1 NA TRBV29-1 TGCAGCGTTGTTAGTAATGAAGCTTTCTTT CSVVSNEAFF
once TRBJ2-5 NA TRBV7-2 TGTGCCAGCAGCACCGGACGGGGGAAGACGGAGACCCAGTACTTC CASSTGRGKTETQYF